This section outlines one T cell receptor (beta chain) sequence together with its context. The record originates from a study of blood T cell repertoires in COVID-19. On the study more broadly: Sources were T cells, B-cell-depleted T cells, or PBMCs; the material itself was cDNA or gDNA.

CDR3 length equals 11 residues. The V and J ends lost 3 bases and 1 base respectively, with 4 bases between them. Germline CDR1 DFQATT, CDR2 SNEGSKA (reference sequence). Individuals drawn from 24 US areas were about 18 to 90 years old. Cohorts were based on clinical histories the participants reported. As processed by the authors: From reference gene primer amplification, estimates of nucleated cell counts were derived. Sequenced by immunoSEQ multiplex PCR; TCRdb stores in-frame clones only, minus some. Clone size and V and J calls were adopted from that table, with D and trimming inferred from the DNA. This sample has some 160,000 clones, with around 87% found just once.

Sequenced sample: PBMCs or T cells enriched from blood (not recorded which). The receptor was derived from a woman between 45 and 60 years old who had recovered from COVID-19. J is TRBJ2-7 and V is TRBV20-1, with D hard to call. The CDR3 sequence: CSASVSYEQYF. CDR3 DNA sequence: TGCAGTGCTAGCGTTTCCTACGAGCAGTACTTC.